This T cell receptor beta chain comes out of a study of T cell repertoires in cytomegalovirus infection (dated by TCRdb to 2018 to 2020). Looking at the study overall: The HLA type of each donor mattered for the analysis, because public TCR beta signatures pointed to carriage of CMV infection along with the matching HLA type.

The CDR3 runs 16 amino acids, cysteine and phenylalanine included. CDR3 DNA only is kept here, 48 bases in frame from base 1. Ends trimmed: V by 2 bases, J by 5 bases; bases unmatched to a gene: 11. The germline V gene supplies CDR1 SGHDT and CDR2 YYEEEE. Here is what the overall study found, with its caveats: In the ex vivo response, HLA-C-restricted CMV-specific TCR beta clonotypes were dominant, and in two of eight donors the single most frequent clonotype came from this HLA-C-restricted group. Cumulative frequency of public TCR beta family members discriminated carriers of CMV infection plus the relevant HLA type in this cohort and an independent approximately 370-donor cohort.

A word on this clonotype: The clone's antigen remains unknown. Base-call qualities are not available, and no considerably larger clone is one nucleotide away.

Sequencer: Illumina HiSeq 1500. TCRdb reran the public reads through fastp at Q25 and MiXCR, keeping productive beta chains. Rows matching on CDR3 protein sequence are summarized as one entry with the most common DNA and genes. This sample lists hundreds of thousands of distinct CDR3 sequences; roughly a quarter were detected once. Around 7.6% of the sample goes to the ten largest clones. The specimen sequenced was CD8+ T cells from PBMCs. The receptor's source is a human donor in good health (CMV status not recorded). Some clones in this sample may be carry-over from other donors' samples. The chain employs TRBV5-6 and TRBJ2-7; 9 central bases correspond to TRBD2. In nucleotides, the sequence is TGTGCCAGCAGCTTAGGGCGCGGGGGGGTATCCCACGAGCAGTACTTC. It codes for CASSLGRGGVSHEQYF.